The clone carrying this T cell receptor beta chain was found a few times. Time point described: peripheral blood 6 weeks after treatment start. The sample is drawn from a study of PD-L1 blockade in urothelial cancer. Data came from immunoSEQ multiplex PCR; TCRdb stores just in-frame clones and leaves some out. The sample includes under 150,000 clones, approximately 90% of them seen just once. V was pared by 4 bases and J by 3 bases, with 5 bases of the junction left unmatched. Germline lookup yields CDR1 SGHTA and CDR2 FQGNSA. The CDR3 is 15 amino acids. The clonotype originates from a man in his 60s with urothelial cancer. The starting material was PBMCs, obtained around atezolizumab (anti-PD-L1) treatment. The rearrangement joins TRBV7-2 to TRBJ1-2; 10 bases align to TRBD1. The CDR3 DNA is TGTGCCAGCAGCTCCAGGACAGGGGGATACTATGGCTACACCTTC. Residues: CASSSRTGGYYGYTF.